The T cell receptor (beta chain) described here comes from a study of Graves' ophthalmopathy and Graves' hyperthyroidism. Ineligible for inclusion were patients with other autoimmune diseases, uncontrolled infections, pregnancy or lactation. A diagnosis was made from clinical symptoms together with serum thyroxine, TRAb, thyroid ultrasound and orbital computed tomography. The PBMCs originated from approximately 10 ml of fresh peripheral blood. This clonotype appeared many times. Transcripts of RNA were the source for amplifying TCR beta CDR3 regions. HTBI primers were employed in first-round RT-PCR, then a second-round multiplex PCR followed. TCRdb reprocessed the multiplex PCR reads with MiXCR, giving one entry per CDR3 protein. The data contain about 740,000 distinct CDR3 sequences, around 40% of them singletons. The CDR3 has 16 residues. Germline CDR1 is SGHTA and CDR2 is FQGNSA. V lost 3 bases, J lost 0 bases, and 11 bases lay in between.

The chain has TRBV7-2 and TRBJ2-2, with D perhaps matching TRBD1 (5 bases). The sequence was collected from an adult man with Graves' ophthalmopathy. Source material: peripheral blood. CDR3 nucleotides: TGTGCCAGCAGCTTGCTCAGGGTATCGAACACCGGGGAGCTGTTTTTT. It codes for CASSLLRVSNTGELFF.